The rows below give T cell receptor beta chains drawn from one sample of a study of tumor-infiltrating lymphocytes in primary liver carcinoma. TCRdb recomputed calls from the multiplex PCR reads with MiXCR, one row per CDR3 protein. The sample includes about 110,000 distinct CDR3 sequences, roughly 80% of them seen just once. Specimen: liver tumor tissue from sampling region 3. The receptors derive from a man aged 40-49 years with primary liver carcinoma and hepatitis B virus infection. Both conserved end residues are part of each CDR3. The order of the fields is V gene, clone size, D gene, J gene, CDR3 DNA, CDR3 protein. The D gene is left open where the match is weak. Size tells how often a clone was seen (once, few, many) or the class of an expanded clone, and some rows leave it out.

TRBV6-1	NA	NA	TRBJ1-2	NA	CARSAPLYGCTF
TRBV4-1	NA	NA	TRBJ2-5	TGCGTCAACAGCCAAGATTGGGGAGCTCACCAAGATACCCAGTACTTC	CVNSQDWGAHQDTQYF
TRBV11-1	NA	NA	TRBJ2-1	TGTGCCAGCAGCCCCCCGAGATATAATCAGCAGTTCTTC	CASSPPRYNQQFF
TRBV5-4	many	TRBD2	TRBJ2-5	TGTGCCAGCAGCTGGGGGACTAGCGGACAAGAGACCCAGTACTTC	CASSWGTSGQETQYF
TRBV11-1	NA	NA	TRBJ2-7	TGTGCCAGCAGCTGTTCTGCAGGGACAAAGTACGAGCAGCACTTC	CASSCSAGTKYEQHF
TRBV4-3	NA	NA	TRBJ2-1	TGCACCAGCAGCCAGGATCCGGGTCTCCGAGATCTTTTCTTC	CTSSQDPGLRDLFF
TRBV19	once	TRBD2	TRBJ2-7	TGTGCCAGTAGTGGACTAGCGGAAGACTACGAGCAGTACTTC	CASSGLAEDYEQYF
TRBV6-2/TRBV6-3	NA	TRBD2	TRBJ2-2	TGTGCCAGCAGTTACTCCCGGTTTAGCACTGGGAGGGCCGGGGAGCTGTTTTTT	CASSYSRFSTGRAGELFF
TRBV10-3	many	TRBD1	TRBJ1-3	TGTGCCAGTACAGGGGACTTGAGCTCTGGAAACACCATATATTTT	CASTGDLSSGNTIYF
TRBV4-3	once	NA	TRBJ1-1	TGCGCCAGCAGCCCTGTGGGCGGGGGAATGAAAACTGAAGTTTTCTTT	CASSPVGGGMKTEVFF
TRBV4-1	once	TRBD1	TRBJ1-1	TGCGCCAGCAGTCACCCGGGACAGTTGAACACTGAGGCTTCCTTT	CASSHPGQLNTEASF
TRBV12-3/TRBV12-4	NA	NA	TRBJ1-1	TGTGCCAGCAGCCTTTCCCCGAACGCTGAAGCTTCCTTT	CASSLSPNAEASF
TRBV12-3/TRBV12-4	NA	TRBD1	TRBJ2-1	TGTGCCAGCAGATTACGGCAGGGGGTTAATGGGCAGTTCTTC	CASRLRQGVNGQFF
TRBV5-6	many	NA	TRBJ2-5	TGTGCCAGCAGCTTGGGACAGCAAGAGACCCAGTACTTC	CASSLGQQETQYF
TRBV6-6	few	NA	TRBJ2-5	TGTGCCAGTAGTTACCCATGGACGGAGGAGACCCAGTACTTC	CASSYPWTEETQYF
TRBV10-3	NA	TRBD1	TRBJ1-4	TGTGCCACAAGACAGGGGGTGGATGAAAAACTGTTATTT	CATRQGVDEKLLF
TRBV29-1	NA	NA	TRBJ1-1	TGCAGCGTTTGGGCGGGATGGGGAATGAGCACTGAAGCTTTCTTT	CSVWAGWGMSTEAFF
TRBV12-3/TRBV12-4	NA	TRBD2	TRBJ2-3	TGTGCCAGCACCTGGGGACTAGTGGGAGTCAGCGATATACAGTATTTT	CASTWGLVGVSDIQYF
TRBV6-1	NA	NA	TRBJ2-3	TGTGACAGCAAGCCCTGCACAGATACGCTGTATTTT	CDSKPCTDTLYF
TRBV6-2/TRBV6-3	NA	NA	TRBJ2-5	TGTGCCAACAGTTATGAGGGGGAGACCCAGAACTTC	CANSYEGETQNF
TRBV6-2/TRBV6-3	once	NA	TRBJ1-5	TGTGCCAACAGTCATACATGCCAGCCAGTGAATCAGCCCCAGCATTTT	CANSHTCQPVNQPQHF
TRBV14	NA	NA	TRBJ2-6	TGTGCCAGCAGCCAAGGCATAGCTGGGGCCAACGTTCTGACTTTC	CASSQGIAGANVLTF
TRBV11-2	NA	NA	TRBJ1-5	TGTGCCAGCAGCTCATCAATCGTTCAGTCCCGGCATTTT	CASSSSIVQSRHF
TRBV30	NA	NA	TRBJ1-2	TGTGCCTGGAACCGGGATAACAATGGCTACACCTTC	CAWNRDNNGYTF
TRBV6-5	NA	NA	TRBJ2-2	TGTGCCGGCAGTGCGACGGGCGCGAACACCGGGGAGCTGTTTTTT	CAGSATGANTGELFF
TRBV28	few	NA	TRBJ1-4	TGTGCCAGTAGTTTAATAGGTCTGGTGAATATGGGGGTCCAGAATGAAAAACTGTTTTTT	CASSLIGLVNMGVQNEKLFF
TRBV6-2/TRBV6-3	many	TRBD2	TRBJ2-5	TGTGCCAGCAGGGGGGTAGCGGGAGGCCAAGAGACCCAGTACTTC	CASRGVAGGQETQYF
TRBV28	NA	NA	TRBJ2-7	TGTGCCAGCACTCGGAGGGGGCTTTCCAGCGACCGGTACTTC	CASTRRGLSSDRYF
TRBV7-9	NA	NA	TRBJ2-5	TGTGCCAGTAGCTTAATAGGGACTTCCGAGGCCCGGTACTTC	CASSLIGTSEARYF
TRBV11-2	NA	NA	TRBJ2-2	TGTGCCAGCAGCTTAGATGATCGCGGTAGGGGCACCGGGGAGCTGTTTTTT	CASSLDDRGRGTGELFF
TRBV7-3	NA	NA	TRBJ2-2	TGTGCCAGCAGCCACAAGGGCGCCACGCTCGGCGGCACCGGGGAGCTGTTTTTT	CASSHKGATLGGTGELFF
TRBV10-3	NA	TRBD2	TRBJ2-7	TGTGCCATCCGGACCTCCGGGGGAGGGTACGAGCAGTACTTC	CAIRTSGGGYEQYF
TRBV11-1	once	NA	TRBJ2-1	TGTGCCAGCAGCCCCCAAAGATACAATGAGCAGCTCTTC	CASSPQRYNEQLF
TRBV6-2/TRBV6-3	NA	NA	TRBJ2-1	TGTGCCAGCAGTTACTCAGCCCATTACAATGAGCGGTTCTTC	CASSYSAHYNERFF
TRBV4-3	once	NA	TRBJ1-1	TGCGCCAGCTGCCCTGTGGGCGGGGGAATGAACACTGAGGCTTTCTTT	CASCPVGGGMNTEAFF
TRBV11-1	large	NA	TRBJ2-2	TGTGCCAGCAGCTTTTGGGACACCGGGGAGCTGTTTTTT	CASSFWDTGELFF
TRBV7-3	NA	NA	TRBJ2-7	TGTGCCAGCAGCTCCGACGGCTTCCCCTACGAGCAGTACTTC	CASSSDGFPYEQYF
TRBV6-6	medium-sized	NA	TRBJ2-7	TGTGCCAGCAGTTACTCTGGCAGGTTCGGCGAGCAGTACTTC	CASSYSGRFGEQYF
TRBV5-5	NA	NA	TRBJ1-4	TGTGCCAGCAGCTTGGAGTGGAGGGATGGACAAAAACTGTTCTTT	CASSLEWRDGQKLFF
TRBV30	NA	NA	TRBJ1-2	TGTGCCTGGGGGGCGACAGGTGATTATGGCTACATCTTC	CAWGATGDYGYIF
TRBV6-1	NA	NA	TRBJ2-3	TGTGCCAGAAAGTCACAGTGCCGGGGCACAGATACGCAGTATTTT	CARKSQCRGTDTQYF
TRBV6-5	NA	TRBD1	TRBJ2-7	TGTGCCAGCAGTGGTATGACAGGGGCGACTCGACGTTACGAACTGTACTTC	CASSGMTGATRRYELYF
TRBV11-2	NA	TRBD2	TRBJ2-7	TGTGCCAGTAACTTAGAAACTAGCGGGAGCCACGAGCAGTACTTC	CASNLETSGSHEQYF
TRBV30	once	NA	TRBJ2-1	TGTGCCTGGAGTGTAGGAATGGGCGAGTTTGGCAGGTCCTACAATGAGCAGTGCTTC	CAWSVGMGEFGRSYNEQCF